These T cell receptor beta chains were read from a single sample in a study of cytomegalovirus exposure and HLA in healthy donors. Generated by immunoSEQ multiplex PCR, the TCRdb table keeps only in-frame clones and is missing some. The repertoire holds around 220,000 clones, with roughly 80% as singletons. The source material was PBMCs. The source is a girl aged 2-10 years in good health and CMV-seronegative. The CDR3 runs from the conserved cysteine through the conserved F or W. A D gene is named only where the DNA matches it firmly. Clone size is stated in some rows and not others, as once, few, many or a class when expanded.

TRBV5-5,.,TRBJ1-1,.,TGTGCCAGCAGCAAGGGTAGGTCGGGAAGGAACACTGAAGCTTTCTTT,CASSKGRSGRNTEAFF
TRBV5-6,.,TRBJ2-1,.,TGTGCCAGCAGCTTAGGGGGAAGCGCCTACAATGAGCAGTTCTTC,CASSLGGSAYNEQFF
TRBV14,.,TRBJ1-5,TRBD1,TGTGCCAGGAGGAGGACGGGACAGGGCCGTCAGCCCCAGCATTTT,CARRRTGQGRQPQHF
TRBV4-1,.,TRBJ2-7,.,TGCGCCAGCAGCCAAGCATACACGGGAGACGACGAGCAGTACTTC,CASSQAYTGDDEQYF
TRBV2,few,TRBJ1-1,.,TGTGCCAGCACCACCGGGGGGGGTTTGAACACTGAAGCTTTCTTT,CASTTGGGLNTEAFF
TRBV6-4,.,TRBJ2-3,TRBD1,TGTGCCAGCAGTGAGGACGGACAGGGGGCTACAGATACGCAGTATTTT,CASSEDGQGATDTQYF
TRBV7-9,.,TRBJ2-7,.,TGTGCCAGCAGCTTGACAGTGATGCCCTACGAGCAGTACTTC,CASSLTVMPYEQYF
TRBV6-5,few,TRBJ1-2,.,TGTGCCAGCAGAACGGACATTCCTCCCCGTGGCTACACCTTC,CASRTDIPPRGYTF
TRBV2,.,TRBJ2-2,.,TGTGCCAGCAGTGAAGTTCGGTCAGGGGACCCGAACACCGGGGAGCTGTTTTTT,CASSEVRSGDPNTGELFF
TRBV14,.,TRBJ2-3,TRBD2,TGTGCCAGCAGTCGCGGACTAGCCGATACGCAGTATTTT,CASSRGLADTQYF
TRBV6-1,few,TRBJ1-3,TRBD1,TGTGCCAGCAGATCTCAGGGGGCCTATGGAAACACCATATATTTT,CASRSQGAYGNTIYF
TRBV28,.,TRBJ2-7,TRBD1,TGTGCCAGCAGTGAGGGGACAGGATACGAGCAGTACTTC,CASSEGTGYEQYF
TRBV6-6,.,TRBJ2-3,TRBD2,TGTGCCAGCAAAGGACTAGCGGGACCCACAGATACGCAGTATTTT,CASKGLAGPTDTQYF
TRBV6-5,.,TRBJ2-3,TRBD2,TGTGCCAGCAGTTACTCTGGGGAGGGGTCAGATACGCAGTATTTT,CASSYSGEGSDTQYF
TRBV7-9,.,TRBJ1-2,.,TGTGCCAGCAGCCCGAGCGGCGACACCTTC,CASSPSGDTF
TRBV19,.,TRBJ2-3,.,TGTGCCAGTAGGAGGACAACTAGCACAGATACGCAGTATTTT,CASRRTTSTDTQYF
TRBV20-1,.,TRBJ2-2,.,TGCAGTGCTAGAGTAATCGGGGAGCTGTTTTTT,CSARVIGELFF
TRBV6-5,once,TRBJ1-1,TRBD1,TGTGCCAGCACTACAGGGGGCGGTGACACTGAAGCTTTCTTT,CASTTGGGDTEAFF
TRBV29-1,.,TRBJ2-7,TRBD2,TGCAGCGTTGTGGGACTAACGGTCTACGAGCAGTACTTC,CSVVGLTVYEQYF
TRBV14,.,TRBJ2-7,TRBD2,TGTGCCAGCAGTCATTCCGGACTAGCGGGATGTTGCGAGCAGTACTTC,CASSHSGLAGCCEQYF
TRBV27,.,TRBJ2-7,TRBD2,TGTGCCAGCAGTTTAGGAGCGGGAAGGGTCGAGCAGTACTTC,CASSLGAGRVEQYF
TRBV2,.,TRBJ1-5,TRBD1,TGTGCCAGCAGGGGACAGGGGAGCAATCAGCCCCAGCATTTT,CASRGQGSNQPQHF
TRBV25-1,.,TRBJ1-1,.,TGTGCCAGCAGTGAATACGGGGGGGGCACTGAAGCTTTCTTT,CASSEYGGGTEAFF
TRBV7-7,.,TRBJ2-5,TRBD2,TGTGCCAGCAGCAACGGTGGGGGGGAGCCCCAGTACTTC,CASSNGGGEPQYF
TRBV7-9,.,TRBJ2-1,TRBD2,TGTGCCAGCAGCTCCGGACTAGCCCTGGATGAGCAGTTCTTC,CASSSGLALDEQFF
TRBV5-4,.,TRBJ1-6,TRBD1,TGTGCCAGCAGCTTGCAGGGGGAAGGTTCACCCCTCCACTTT,CASSLQGEGSPLHF
TRBV2,.,TRBJ2-1,.,TGTGCCAGCACTACCGACAAAAATGAGCAGTTCTTC,CASTTDKNEQFF
TRBV5-1,few,TRBJ2-6,.,TGCGCCAGCAGGGCGGCCAACGTCCTGACTTTC,CASRAANVLTF
TRBV6-1,.,TRBJ2-5,TRBD2,TGTGCCAGCATCGGGAGGGGTAAAGAGACCCAGTACTTC,CASIGRGKETQYF
TRBV18,once,TRBJ2-5,TRBD2,TGTGCCAGCTCACCACCGGTCGGACTAGCGGGATCACGGGCCGTAGAGACCCAGTACTTC,CASSPPVGLAGSRAVETQYF
TRBV6-1,.,TRBJ2-1,TRBD1,TGTGCCAGCAGTGAAATCTGGACAGGGGAAGAGCAGTTCTTC,CASSEIWTGEEQFF
TRBV9,once,TRBJ2-1,TRBD2,TGTGCCAGCAGCGTTGAGGGGCTAGCGGGTATCAATGAGCAGTTCTTC,CASSVEGLAGINEQFF
TRBV6-5,.,TRBJ2-3,.,TGTGCCAGCAGTTATATGGGGTCAGGGACAGATACGCAGTATTTT,CASSYMGSGTDTQYF
TRBV7-9,.,TRBJ2-7,.,TGTGCCAGCAGCTCGACAGCCTCCTACGAGCAGTACTTC,CASSSTASYEQYF
TRBV29-1,.,TRBJ2-1,.,TGCAGCGTTGAAGTCCGGAGTTCTCTGTTCGATGAGCAGTTCTTC,CSVEVRSSLFDEQFF
TRBV5-6,.,TRBJ2-2,.,TGTGCCAGCAGCCAAGGGGCCGGGGAGCTGTTTTTT,CASSQGAGELFF
TRBV2,few,TRBJ1-2,.,TGTGCCAGCGACCCGGGACACCTGAAAAACTATGGCTACACCTTC,CASDPGHLKNYGYTF
TRBV27,.,TRBJ2-7,TRBD1,TGTGCCAGCAGTTTACTTGTGGGACAGGGGGCCTACGAGCAGTACTTC,CASSLLVGQGAYEQYF
TRBV27,.,TRBJ2-7,.,TGTGCCAGCAGTTTATCGGGGGCCCCCTACGAGCAGTACTTC,CASSLSGAPYEQYF
TRBV14,.,TRBJ2-7,.,TGTGCCAGCAGCCAAGATCTACGCGAGCAGTACTTC,CASSQDLREQYF
TRBV7-8,.,TRBJ2-7,TRBD1,TGTGCCAGCAGCTTAGACCCCGTCCTGGGACAGGGCTCCTACGAGCAGTACTTC,CASSLDPVLGQGSYEQYF
TRBV10-3,.,TRBJ2-1,TRBD2,TGTGCCATCGGACTAGCGGGAGACAATGAGCAGTTCTTC,CAIGLAGDNEQFF
TRBV27,.,TRBJ2-7,TRBD1,TGTGCCAGCAGCGATATACAGGGGCGCGAGCAGTACTTC,CASSDIQGREQYF
TRBV29-1,.,TRBJ1-2,.,TGCAGCGTTGCCCGCGGGAGAGACGGCTACACCTTC,CSVARGRDGYTF
TRBV7-9,few,TRBJ1-4,.,TGTGCCAGCAGCTCATTGGGGGCGATGGAAAAACTGTTTTTT,CASSSLGAMEKLFF
TRBV2,.,TRBJ1-1,.,TGTGCCAGCAGTGAAGGAGTAGCAAACACTGAAGCTTTCTTT,CASSEGVANTEAFF
TRBV19,.,TRBJ2-7,.,TGTGCCAGTAGTATATCAGGAGGGAGCTCCTACGAGCAGTACTTC,CASSISGGSSYEQYF
TRBV6-1,.,TRBJ1-2,.,TGTGCCAGCAGTGCCAGAACAGGCTATGGCTACACCTTC,CASSARTGYGYTF
TRBV9,.,TRBJ2-5,.,TGTGCCAGCAGCCCTCCCGGAGGGGGGGACCAAGAGACCCAGTACTTC,CASSPPGGGDQETQYF
TRBV6-4,.,TRBJ2-2,.,TGTGCCAGCAGCGCGAAAGGGGATACCGGGGAGCTGTTTTTT,CASSAKGDTGELFF
TRBV4-2,.,TRBJ1-5,.,TGTGCCAGCAGCCAAGTCATCAAATACAGGGCCACGGGGCAGCCCCAGCATTTT,CASSQVIKYRATGQPQHF
TRBV11-2,.,TRBJ2-5,.,TGTGCCAGCAGCTTAGTCGACACTTTAGAGACCCAGTACTTC,CASSLVDTLETQYF
TRBV5-5,few,TRBJ2-7,TRBD1,TGTGCCAGCAGCTCCGGGACAGCCTTCTACGAGCAGTACTTC,CASSSGTAFYEQYF